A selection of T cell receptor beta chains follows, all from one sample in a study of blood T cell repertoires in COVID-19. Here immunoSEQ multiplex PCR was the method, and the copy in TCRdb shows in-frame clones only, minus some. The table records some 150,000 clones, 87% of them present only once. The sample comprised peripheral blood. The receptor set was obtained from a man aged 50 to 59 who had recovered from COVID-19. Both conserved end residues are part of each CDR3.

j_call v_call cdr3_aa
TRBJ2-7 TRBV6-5 CASSYKAGTGTYEQYF
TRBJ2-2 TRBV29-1 CSVGGVGGRSTGELFF
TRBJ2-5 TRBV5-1 CASSSRGGRSSQETQYF
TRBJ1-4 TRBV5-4 CASSLELGDEKLFF
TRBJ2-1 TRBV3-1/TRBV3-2 CASSHSSGLNNEQFF
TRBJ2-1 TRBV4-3 CASSQNRPGQGLNEQFF
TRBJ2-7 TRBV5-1 CASSSSGGMAYEQYF
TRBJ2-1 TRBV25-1 CASSGTSGGGSSYNEQFF
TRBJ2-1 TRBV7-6 CASSLERLTSEQFF
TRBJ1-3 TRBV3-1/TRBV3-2 CASSLGTGDLGTIYF
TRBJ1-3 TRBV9 CASSVAPGGHSGNTIYF
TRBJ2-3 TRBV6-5 CASSYSSVTSTDTQYF
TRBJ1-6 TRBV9 CASSVGTGRSPLHF
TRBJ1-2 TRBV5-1 CASSPRGEGAYYGYTF
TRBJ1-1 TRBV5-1 CASSPRTGGAVDTEAFF
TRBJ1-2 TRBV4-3 CASSHGTEGYTF
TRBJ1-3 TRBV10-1 CASSESRAPGNTIYF
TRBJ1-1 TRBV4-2 CASSQTGTGGLLAEAFF
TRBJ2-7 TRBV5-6 CASSPDRGLYEQYF
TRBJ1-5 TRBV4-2 CASSQDQGTGNNQPQHF
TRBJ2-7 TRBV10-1 CASSETSYEQYF
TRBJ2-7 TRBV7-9 CASSPPGQGSYEQYF
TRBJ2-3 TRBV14 CASSQVIGTRVHDTQYF
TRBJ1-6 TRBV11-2 CASTRGAGGFDSPLHF
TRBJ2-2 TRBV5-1 CASSEGTSGGARTGELFF
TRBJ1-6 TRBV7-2 CASSLDPPGGGWGSPLHF
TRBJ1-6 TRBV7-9 CASSLWDSNSPLHF
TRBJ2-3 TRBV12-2 CASRSRWLVGASTDTQYF
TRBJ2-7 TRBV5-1 CASSLVTGADGEQYF
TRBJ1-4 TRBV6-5 CASSYGGVSGEKLFF
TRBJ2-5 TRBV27 CASSLRREQETQYF